One and the same sample provided the 23 T cell receptor beta chains below, sequenced in a study of identical twins. TCRdb fed the 5' RACE reads into MiXCR, producing one record per CDR3 protein. The repertoire holds fewer than 250,000 distinct CDR3 sequences, approximately 15% seen once, with roughly two fifths in the top ten. Another study also made use of these data, one on T cells expressing NK-cell markers.

The sample was CD8+ T cells sorted from blood. These receptors came from a young woman in good health.

This clonotype was detected a few times. The chain links TRBV7-2 to TRBJ2-5; TRBD2 might be the D (5 bases). V dropped 8 bases and J dropped 4 bases, with 23 bases sitting between them. CDR3 length equals 16 residues. Germline CDR1 and CDR2: SGHTA and FQGNSA. The CDR3 DNA reads as TGTGCCAGCCGATCCCGTTTTAGCGAGGAGGTAGAGACCCAGTACTTC. It yields the protein CASRSRFSEEVETQYF.

The gene calls are TRBV2 and TRBJ2-1; weak D call: TRBD1 (6 bases). V was pared by 5 bases and J by 15 bases, with 11 bases between. The CDR3 extends over 10 amino acids. Germline values: CDR1 SNHLY, CDR2 FYNNEI. Written as DNA, the CDR3 is TGTGCCAGCAGTAAGGGGACACTGTTCTTC. Its protein product is CASSKGTLFF. Full variable domain (remainder filled in from reference TRBV2 and TRBJ2-1): EPEVTQTPSHQVTQMGQEVILRCVPISNHLYFYWYRQILGQKVEFLVSFYNNEISEKSEIFDDQFSVERPDGSNFTLKIRSTKLEDSAMYFCASSKGTLFFGPGTRLTVL.

V usage is TRBV12-3 or TRBV12-4 and J usage is TRBJ2-1; D is perhaps TRBD2 (5 bases). V was trimmed by 4 bases and J by 12 bases, leaving 13 bases between them. The length of the CDR3 is 12 residues. The CDR3: CASSYPGSGQFF. CDR3 in DNA: TGTGCCAGCAGTTACCCGGGGTCTGGGCAGTTCTTC.

This clonotype was counted between two and nine times. This chain joins TRBV27 and TRBJ2-1, with a weak D call TRBD2 (7 bases). The V end lost 7 bases, the J end lost 7 bases, and 23 bases lay between the germline ends. Germline V gene sequence: CDR1 MNHEY, CDR2 SMNVEV (reference sequence). The CDR3 runs to 16 residues. CDR3 DNA sequence: TGTGCCAGCATCGGCTGGCTAGGGGGGGGCCGTAATGAGCAGTTCTTC. Its protein is CASIGWLGGGRNEQFF.

The CDR3 DNA follows: TGTGCCAGCAGCCTCGAGCCTAGCGGCCATGAGCAGTTCTTC. Protein product: CASSLEPSGHEQFF. This chain links TRBV7-3 with TRBJ2-1, with 7 positions matching TRBD2. Unmatched junction bases numbered 9, after V lost 5 bases and J lost 8 bases. Germline V gene data show CDR1 as SGHTA and CDR2 as FQGTGA. The CDR3 extends over 14 amino acids. Variable domain in full (rest from reference TRBV7-3 and TRBJ2-1): GAGVSQTPSNKVTEKGKYVELRCDPISGHTALYWYRQSLGQGPEFLIYFQGTGAADDSGLPNDRFFAVRPEGSVSTLKIQRTERGDSAVYLCASSLEPSGHEQFFGPGTRLTVL.

The rearrangement joins TRBV20-1 to TRBJ2-1, with D perhaps TRBD2 (5 bases). V was clipped by 5 bases and J by 0 bases, with 14 bases between them. There are 15 residues in the CDR3. Germline V gene data show CDR1 as DFQATT and CDR2 as SNEGSKA (reference sequence). The CDR3 is CSASRTVSSYNEQFF. The CDR3 DNA reads as TGCAGTGCTTCCCGGACTGTGAGCTCCTACAATGAGCAGTTCTTC.

This clonotype was counted ten times or more. The chain joins TRBV10-3 to TRBJ2-6, with a weak D call TRBD2 (5 bases). Germline CDR1 and CDR2: ENHRY and SYGVKD. Trimming left V 8 bases short and J 3 bases short, with 8 bases between. The CDR3 covers 13 residues. The CDR3 region has the DNA TGTGCCATCGGAGGATTTGGGGCCAACGTCCTGACTTTC. Its translation: CAIGGFGANVLTF.

This clonotype was observed a few times. For the CDR3, the DNA is TGTGCCACCCGCGGGGGAATCTCCTACAATGAGCAGTTCTTC. Amino acids: CATRGGISYNEQFF. The chain couples TRBV27 to TRBJ2-1, with TRBD2 identical over 7 bases. This CDR3 comprises 14 residues. Trimming removed 10 bases from V and 0 bases from J; junction bases left unmatched: 6. In germline, CDR1 is MNHEY, CDR2 SMNVEV (reference sequence).

The chain links TRBV15 to TRBJ2-5; D gene unclear. Germline-derived CDR1 and CDR2 are LNHNV and YYDKDF (reference sequence). This CDR3 spans 13 amino acids. V lost 0 bases to trimming and J lost 4 bases, with 6 bases between them. CDR3 residues: CATSRDSAETQYF. CDR3 DNA: TGTGCCACCAGCAGAGACAGCGCAGAGACCCAGTACTTC.

This clonotype was found many times. The chain combines TRBV29-1 with TRBJ2-7; tentatively, D is TRBD2 (6 bases). This CDR3 region has 13 residues. Trimming cost V 4 bases and J 1 base, with 11 bases left between them. Germline CDR1 is SQVTM and CDR2 is ANQGSEA. The CDR3 loop reads CSVGGTESYEQYF. The CDR3 nucleotides are TGCAGCGTTGGGGGGACTGAGTCCTACGAGCAGTACTTC.

The V and J genes are TRBV15 and TRBJ1-4; 7 bases align to TRBD1. CDR3 length equals 15 residues. CDR1 is LNHNV and CDR2 is YYDKDF in the germline V gene (reference sequence). V shed 4 bases and J 4 bases; nucleotides not matched to a gene: 6. The CDR3 coding sequence is TGTGCCACCAGCAATCGACAGGGTATTAATGAAAAACTGTTTTTT. It yields the protein CATSNRQGINEKLFF.

The V call is TRBV20-1, the J call TRBJ2-5, with a weak D call TRBD1 (5 bases). This CDR3 has 13 residues. Trimming removed 3 bases at V and 4 bases at J, with 12 bases between. Looked up from germline, CDR1 is DFQATT and CDR2 is SNEGSKA (reference sequence). The CDR3 is CSAREWQGETQYF. The CDR3 nucleotides read TGCAGTGCTAGGGAGTGGCAGGGAGAGACCCAGTACTTC.

The chain couples TRBV6-1 to TRBJ2-7, with D perhaps assigned TRBD1 or TRBD2 (6 bases each). CDR1 MNHNS and CDR2 SASEGT come from the germline V gene. V was clipped by 6 bases and J by 2 bases, with 14 bases between them. The CDR3 runs to 14 residues. In DNA form, the CDR3 reads TGTGCCAGCAGAGGGGGGCGGACAACCTACGAGCAGTACTTC. Protein product: CASRGGRTTYEQYF.

The sample holds a few counts of this clonotype. The CDR3 DNA follows: TGTGCCAGCAGCCAAGGACTATTTTCCTACGAGCAGTACTTC. It yields the protein CASSQGLFSYEQYF. The chain combines TRBV3-1 with TRBJ2-7, with D possibly matching TRBD2 (5 bases). V lost 1 base and J lost 1, with 8 bases in between. The CDR3 is 14 amino acids. Germline CDR1 is LGHDT and CDR2 is YNNKEL (reference sequence).

V and J are TRBV20-1 and TRBJ2-2, with D tentatively TRBD2 (5 bases). V dropped 6 bases and J dropped 3 bases, with 11 bases sitting between them. The V gene's germline CDR1 is DFQATT and CDR2 SNEGSKA (reference sequence). CDR3 size: 13 residues. CDR3 sequence reads: CSARELYTGELFF. CDR3 nucleotide sequence: TGCAGTGCAAGGGAGTTGTACACCGGGGAGCTGTTTTTT.

This clonotype was detected a few times. The chain links TRBV9 to TRBJ2-1, with TRBD2 matching 10 bases. The CDR3 has 16 residues. The germline V gene encodes CDR1 SGDLS and CDR2 YYNGEE. V was clipped by 3 bases and J by 7 bases; unmatched bases: 10. CDR3 coding DNA: TGTGCCAGCAGCGCCCCTTCTAGCGGGAGTCAAAATGAGCAGTTCTTC. Amino acids: CASSAPSSGSQNEQFF.

The chain has TRBV2 and TRBJ1-1, with TRBD1 identical over 7 bases. Germline trimming cut 6 bases from V and 0 bases from J; bases unmatched to any gene: 10. This CDR3 is 16 amino acids long. Per the germline V gene, CDR1 is SNHLY and CDR2 is FYNNEI. The CDR3 nucleotides are TGTGCCAGCAGAACAGGGGTGGCGGCCCTGAACACTGAAGCTTTCTTT. This sequence encodes CASRTGVAALNTEAFF. Variable domain in full (rest from reference TRBV2 and TRBJ1-1): EPEVTQTPSHQVTQMGQEVILRCVPISNHLYFYWYRQILGQKVEFLVSFYNNEISEKSEIFDDQFSVERPDGSNFTLKIRSTKLEDSAMYFCASRTGVAALNTEAFFGQGTRLTVV.

This chain uses TRBV5-1 with TRBJ2-3; TRBD2 is a possible D gene (6 bases). The V end lost 7 bases, the J end lost 2 bases, and 14 bases lay between the germline ends. Germline V gene data show CDR1 as SGHRS and CDR2 as YFSETQ. This CDR3 has 14 amino acids. The CDR3 reads CASSGRGPTDTQYF. DNA for the CDR3: TGCGCCAGCTCGGGGCGGGGACCCACAGATACGCAGTATTTT. Complete variable domain (other parts from reference TRBV5-1 and TRBJ2-3): KAGVTQTPRYLIKTRGQQVTLSCSPISGHRSVSWYQQTPGQGLQFLFEYFSETQRNKGNFPGRFSGRQFSNSRSEMNVSTLELGDSALYLCASSGRGPTDTQYFGPGTRLTVL.

The gene calls are TRBV20-1 and TRBJ2-3; 11 bases line up with TRBD2. Per germline, CDR1 DFQATT and CDR2 SNEGSKA (reference sequence). The CDR3 contains 15 residues. The junction had 9 bases not matched to a gene; V was cut back by 5 bases and J by 5 bases. The CDR3 here is CSAVNSGRAGDTQYF. DNA of the CDR3: TGCAGTGCTGTTAATAGCGGGAGGGCTGGAGATACGCAGTATTTT.

For the CDR3, the DNA is TGTGCCAGCAGCTTGAGTAGCGGGAGGGATCACGAGCAGTACTTC. As protein: CASSLSSGRDHEQYF. The V and J genes are TRBV5-5 and TRBJ2-7; 11 nucleotides agree with TRBD2. This CDR3 region has 15 residues. Per germline, CDR1 SGHKS and CDR2 YYEKEE (reference sequence). The J segment lost 5 bases and the V segment lost 1 base, leaving 5 bases of the junction unmatched.

This clonotype was counted once. The V gene is TRBV7-6, the J gene TRBJ2-1; D is possibly TRBD1 (7 bases). The CDR3 extends over 15 amino acids. Between the trimmed V and J ends, which lost 1 base and 10 bases, there was a span of 17 bases. Germline lookup yields CDR1 SGHVS and CDR2 FNYEAQ. The DNA of the CDR3 is TGTGCCAGCAGCTTAGGACAGGGACTCAGTTGGGAGCAGTTCTTC. It specifies CASSLGQGLSWEQFF.

This clonotype was seen only a few times. The CDR3 loop is CASSAGRGFGETQYF. The CDR3 region has the DNA TGTGCCAGCAGCGCCGGCAGGGGATTTGGAGAGACCCAGTACTTC. This rearrangement joins TRBV11-2 to TRBJ2-5; tentative D call: TRBD1 (6 bases). This CDR3 comprises 15 residues. The germline V gene has CDR1 SGHAT and CDR2 FQNNGV. V was pared by 5 bases and J by 4 bases, with 17 bases between.

In its sample, this clonotype was seen a few times. The V call is TRBV6-1, the J call TRBJ2-3; no clear D gene. The V end lost 7 bases, the J end lost 1 base, and 15 bases lay between the germline ends. Germline CDR1 reads MNHNS; CDR2 reads SASEGT. This CDR3 contains 15 residues. CDR3 sequence reads: CASTRPRPGTDTQYF. The CDR3 DNA reads TGTGCCAGCACTCGACCTCGCCCGGGCACAGATACGCAGTATTTT.